The 10 T cell receptor beta chains below were found in one sample sequenced in a study of beta chain features in type 1 diabetes. Investigators reverse transcribed all isolated RNA, so they sequenced expressed TCRB transcripts. Clones were read by immunoSEQ multiplex PCR, and TCRdb kept only the in-frame ones, dropping some. Among about 360,000 clones listed, 10% to 15% were seen once. Specimen: naive CD4+ T cells from blood. The receptors come from a man younger than 35 in good health.

This clone has a handful of counts. The genes are TRBV6-4 and TRBJ2-2; 11 nucleotides line up with TRBD2. This CDR3 region has 14 residues. Germline V gene sequence: CDR1 MRHNA, CDR2 SNTAGT. V lost 8 bases, J lost 4 bases, and 3 bases stayed unmatched. The CDR3 reads CASSGTSGTGELFF. DNA of the CDR3: TGTGCCAGCTCCGGGACTAGCGGCACCGGGGAGCTGTTTTTT.

The V and J genes are TRBV19 and TRBJ2-1, with D possibly being TRBD2 (6 bases). The germline gives CDR1 LNHDA, CDR2 SQIVND (reference sequence). The CDR3 totals 14 residues. Trimming took 3 bases from V and 5 from J, leaving 11 bases between them. CDR3 nucleotides: TGTGCCAGTAGTATGAGACTAGGCGACAATGAGCAGTTCTTC. Translation gives CASSMRLGDNEQFF.

The rearrangement joins TRBV2 to TRBJ1-2; D possibly corresponds to TRBD1 (5 bases). The CDR3 extends over 13 amino acids. Germline loops: CDR1 SNHLY, CDR2 FYNNEI. With 2 bases removed from V and 8 bases from J, the gap between germline ends came to 12 bases. The CDR3 DNA reads as TGTGCCAGCAGTGAAATTCGGAGGGGCGGCTACACCTTC. Translated: CASSEIRRGGYTF.

This clone was seen only a few times. The chain is built from TRBV19 and TRBJ2-2; the match to TRBD1 covers 7 bases. The CDR3 has 17 amino acids. The V segment lost 8 bases and the J segment 0 bases; nucleotides outside the gene matches: 12. Germline CDR1 reads LNHDA; CDR2 reads SQIVND (reference sequence). The CDR3 region is CASERGWTGANTGELFF. CDR3 in DNA: TGTGCCAGTGAAAGGGGCTGGACAGGCGCGAACACCGGGGAGCTGTTTTTT.

This clone was seen a handful of times. The sample carries other DNA sequences with the same CDR3. The chain carries TRBV28 and TRBJ2-7; no clear D. V was trimmed by 2 bases and J by 6 bases, leaving 8 bases between them. This CDR3 is 12 amino acids long. Germline lookup yields CDR1 MDHEN and CDR2 SYDVKM. In DNA form, the CDR3 reads TGTGCCAGCAGTTTACCAGGCAGCGAGCAGTACTTC. Its translation: CASSLPGSEQYF.

This clone was seen only a few times. This chain uses TRBV19 with TRBJ2-7; TRBD2 aligns across 10 bases. Germline assignment: CDR1 LNHDA and CDR2 SQIVND (reference sequence). CDR3 length equals 15 residues. With V trimmed by 3 bases and J by 5 bases, 7 bases remained unmatched. CDR3 in DNA: TGTGCCAGTAGTATGGCGCTAGCGGGAGTCCACGAGCAGTACTTC. Protein sequence: CASSMALAGVHEQYF.

A few counts support this clone. The same CDR3 also results from other DNA sequences found in this sample. The gene calls are TRBV7-2 and TRBJ2-7; D unresolved. Germline-derived CDR1 and CDR2 are SGHTA and FQGNSA. This CDR3 has 12 residues. V was clipped by 1 base and J by 6 bases, with 7 bases between them. The CDR3 loop is CASSLGPVEQYF. The CDR3 DNA reads TGTGCCAGCAGCTTAGGTCCGGTCGAGCAGTACTTC.

This clone was seen more than once but under ten times. The V call is TRBV7-9, the J call TRBJ2-6; tentatively, D is TRBD1 (5 bases). Trimming took off 1 base at V and 2 bases at J, with 9 bases between the two ends. This CDR3 is 16 amino acids long. CDR1 and CDR2 (germline): SEHNR, FQNEAQ (reference sequence). The CDR3: CASSLGGVTGANVLTF. CDR3 nucleotides: TGTGCCAGCAGCTTAGGGGGCGTTACTGGGGCCAACGTCCTGACTTTC.

The genes are TRBV6-5 and TRBJ2-7, with TRBD1 matching over 11 bases. Per germline, CDR1 MNHEY and CDR2 SVGAGI. Germline trimming cut 7 bases from V and 3 bases from J; bases unmatched to any gene: 5. CDR3 length: 14 residues. The CDR3 sequence is CASKGTGGNYEQYF. DNA of the CDR3: TGTGCCAGCAAAGGGACAGGGGGTAACTACGAGCAGTACTTC.

The V gene is TRBV7-9, the J gene TRBJ1-2; perhaps TRBD1 as D (6 bases). This CDR3 contains 14 residues. Trimming pared 2 bases from V and 7 bases from J, leaving 14 bases between. Germline values: CDR1 SEHNR, CDR2 FQNEAQ (reference sequence). The CDR3 protein is CASSLNTGLGGYTF. DNA for the CDR3: TGTGCCAGCAGCTTAAACACAGGGCTAGGTGGCTACACCTTC.